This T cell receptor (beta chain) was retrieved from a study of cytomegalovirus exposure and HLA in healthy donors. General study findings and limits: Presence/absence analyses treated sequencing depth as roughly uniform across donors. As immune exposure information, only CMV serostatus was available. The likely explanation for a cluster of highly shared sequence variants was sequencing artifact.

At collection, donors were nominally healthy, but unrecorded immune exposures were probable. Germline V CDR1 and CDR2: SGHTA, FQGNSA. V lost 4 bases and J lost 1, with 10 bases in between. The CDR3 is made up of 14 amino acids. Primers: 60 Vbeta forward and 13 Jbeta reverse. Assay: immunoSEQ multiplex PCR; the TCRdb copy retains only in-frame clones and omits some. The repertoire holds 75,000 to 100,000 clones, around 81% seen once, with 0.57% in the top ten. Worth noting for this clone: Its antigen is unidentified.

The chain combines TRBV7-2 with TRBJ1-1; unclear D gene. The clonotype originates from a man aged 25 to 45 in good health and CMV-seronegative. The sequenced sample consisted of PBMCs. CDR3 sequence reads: CASSSSPWNTEAFF. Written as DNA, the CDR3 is TGTGCCAGCAGCTCCTCTCCCTGGAACACTGAAGCTTTCTTT. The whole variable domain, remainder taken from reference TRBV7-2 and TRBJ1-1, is GAGVSQSPSNKVTEKGKDVELRCDPISGHTALYWYRQSLGQGLEFLIYFQGNSAPDKSGLPSDRFSAERTGGSVSTLTIQRTQQEDSAVYLCASSSSPWNTEAFFGQGTRLTVV.